The entry below describes one TCR beta chain. The antigen is unknown. These data come from a study of response to subunit inactivated influenza vaccine. Regarding the study as a whole: Each seasonal influenza vaccination, the authors suggested, recruits few new T cells.

TCRdb fed the RT-PCR reads into MiXCR, producing one record per CDR3 protein. The sample has about 520,000 distinct CDR3 sequences; about 7.2% are singletons. The specimen comprised PBMCs from blood, sampled about 24 months after vaccination. This sequence originates from a man between 50 and 75 years old who received an inactivated influenza vaccine.

For the CDR3, the DNA is TGTGCCAGCAGTTACTCCGGGCTGGGGGTAGCGGATTACAATGAGCAGTTCTTC. Its protein product is CASSYSGLGVADYNEQFF. J is TRBJ2-1 and V is TRBV6-5; D is possibly TRBD2 (6 bases). The germline V gene has CDR1 MNHEY and CDR2 SVGAGI. V lost 0 bases and J 4 bases, leaving 19 bases between the germline ends. The CDR3 contains 18 residues.